Listed here are 21 T cell receptor beta chains from one sample, sequenced in a study of T cell changes during pregnancy in multiple sclerosis (dated by TCRdb to between 2018 and 2020). The library was built by means of the immunoSEQ multiplex PCR assay. In TCRdb, the immuneACCESS table is reduced to in-frame sequences with V and J assigned. These tables do not hold every clone; where another copy was compared, an unresolved V gene accounts for under half, and the others remain unexplained. For this sample the table gives 90,000 to 130,000 clones, of which about 90% were detected only once. 1.5% of the sample goes to the ten largest clones. The sequenced sample was peripheral blood, obtained in the third trimester of pregnancy. These receptors were taken from a female donor with multiple sclerosis, enrolled in a pregnancy study.

The chain carries TRBV5-4 and TRBJ1-6; D may be TRBD1 (5 bases). This CDR3 has 14 amino acids. V lost 4 bases and J lost 8, with 13 bases in between. In germline, CDR1 is SGHNT, CDR2 YYREEE (reference sequence). CDR3 coding DNA: TGTGCCAGCAGCGCCGACAGAGTAGATTCACCCCTCCACTTT. The encoded protein is CASSADRVDSPLHF.

This clone has a single count. V gene TRBV27 combines with J gene TRBJ2-2; 14 nucleotides match TRBD2. From germline, CDR1 is MNHEY and CDR2 SMNVEV (reference sequence). Trimming at V came to 5 bases and at J to 6 bases, leaving 5 bases not matched to a gene. The CDR3 totals 16 residues. CDR3 DNA: TGTGCCAGCAGTCTCGGACTAGCGGGAGGCGCCGGGGAGCTGTTTTTT. Translation: CASSLGLAGGAGELFF.

The chain recombines TRBV19 with TRBJ2-7; 7 bases fit TRBD1. Germline assignment: CDR1 LNHDA and CDR2 SQIVND (reference sequence). The CDR3 has 13 amino acids. Trimming removed 6 bases from V and 2 bases from J; junction bases left unmatched: 4. The CDR3 loop is CASSRQGTYEQYF. The CDR3 DNA reads as TGTGCCAGTAGCCGACAGGGCACCTACGAGCAGTACTTC.

The CDR3 loop reads CASSTGLQGELFF. Written as DNA, the CDR3 is TGTGCCAGCAGCACGGGACTCCAAGGGGAGCTGTTTTTT. The chain has TRBV7-3 and TRBJ2-2, with D possibly TRBD2 on 6 matching bases. Looked up from germline, CDR1 is SGHTA and CDR2 is FQGTGA. The CDR3 loop spans 13 amino acids. V dropped 5 bases and J dropped 8 bases, with 12 bases sitting between them.

The chain links TRBV7-2 to TRBJ2-7, with D unclear. The CDR3 is 11 residues long. V dropped 5 bases and J dropped 2 bases, with 4 bases sitting between them. Germline CDR1 reads SGHTA; CDR2 reads FQGNSA. This CDR3 reads CASSLTYEQYF. CDR3 DNA sequence: TGTGCCAGCAGCCTAACCTACGAGCAGTACTTC.

V usage is TRBV9 and J usage is TRBJ1-1; no clear D. V was shortened by 4 bases and J by 4 bases, with 17 bases between the two germline ends. Germline CDR1 reads SGDLS; CDR2 reads YYNGEE. The CDR3 spans 15 residues. CDR3 DNA: TGTGCCAGCAGCCCTTCGGCCGGGTTGGGCACTGAAGCTTTCTTT. Translating gives CASSPSAGLGTEAFF.

V usage is TRBV19 and J usage is TRBJ2-3; 9 nucleotides line up with TRBD2. The CDR3 is 14 amino acids. Germline CDR1 is LNHDA and CDR2 is SQIVND (reference sequence). The V segment lost 5 bases and the J segment 5 bases; nucleotides outside the gene matches: 5. The CDR3 DNA reads as TGTGCCAGTAGTTGGCGGGGGGGCCAAGATACGCAGTATTTT. This translates into CASSWRGGQDTQYF.

The chain links TRBV30 to TRBJ2-3; the D is unclear. In germline, CDR1 is GTSNPN, CDR2 SVGIG (reference sequence). With 1 base removed from V and 2 bases from J, the gap between germline ends came to 16 bases. The CDR3 extends over 16 amino acids. The CDR3 is CAWSGLSIANTDTQYF. As DNA, the CDR3 is TGTGCCTGGAGTGGTTTGAGTATAGCAAACACAGATACGCAGTATTTT.

The chain employs TRBV5-6 and TRBJ2-1, with TRBD2 matching 12 bases. Germline V gene data show CDR1 as SGHDT and CDR2 as YYEEEE. The CDR3 is made up of 18 amino acids. The junction had 5 bases not matched to a gene; V was cut back by 1 base and J by 0 bases. The DNA of the CDR3 is TGTGCCAGCAGCTTGCTAGCGGGAGGGAAGAGCTCCTACAATGAGCAGTTCTTC. This codes for CASSLLAGGKSSYNEQFF.

The rearrangement uses TRBV5-1 and TRBJ2-1; D is possibly TRBD2 (7 bases). This CDR3 comprises 16 residues. CDR1 and CDR2 from the germline V gene are SGHRS and YFSETQ. The V end lost 1 base, the J end lost 1 base, and 12 bases lay between the germline ends. CDR3 in amino acids: CASSLTGGLSYNEQFF. In nucleotides, the CDR3 is TGCGCCAGCAGCTTGACCGGGGGGCTTTCCTACAATGAGCAGTTCTTC. Full variable domain (outside the CDR3, taken from reference TRBV5-1 and TRBJ2-1): KAGVTQTPRYLIKTRGQQVTLSCSPISGHRSVSWYQQTPGQGLQFLFEYFSETQRNKGNFPGRFSGRQFSNSRSEMNVSTLELGDSALYLCASSLTGGLSYNEQFFGPGTRLTVL.

This CDR3 reads CSVEEVSYGYTF. CDR3 in DNA: TGCAGCGTTGAAGAGGTCAGCTATGGCTACACCTTC. The chain is built from TRBV29-1 and TRBJ1-2; the D is unclear. In germline, CDR1 is SQVTM, CDR2 ANQGSEA. The ends were cut back, 0 bases at V and 4 bases at J, with 6 bases in the middle. This CDR3 region has 12 residues.

The chain links TRBV9 to TRBJ2-3; 13 nucleotides align to TRBD2. J gave up 5 bases and V 7 bases, and 7 bases lay outside the gene matches. Germline V gene data show CDR1 as SGDLS and CDR2 as YYNGEE. This CDR3 region has 15 residues. The CDR3 DNA is TGTGCCAGCTCGACTAGCGGGGGGCTTGGAGATACGCAGTATTTT. Its protein product is CASSTSGGLGDTQYF.

The V call is TRBV25-1, the J call TRBJ1-2; unclear D gene. The CDR3 is 14 residues long. Germline loops: CDR1 MGHDK, CDR2 SYGVNS. Trimming shortened V by 6 bases and J by 0 bases, and 11 bases separated the two germline ends. CDR3: CASRADGANYGYTF. CDR3 DNA: TGTGCCAGCAGAGCTGACGGGGCTAACTATGGCTACACCTTC.

This chain uses TRBV30 with TRBJ2-1, with unresolved D. Looked up from germline, CDR1 is GTSNPN and CDR2 is SVGIG (reference sequence). CDR3 length: 15 amino acids. V was cut by 4 bases and J by 5 bases, with 18 bases left in between. CDR3 bases: TGTGCCTGGAATAACCTCCGGCCCCAGGACAATGAGCAGTTCTTC. Translation gives CAWNNLRPQDNEQFF.

This clone was counted only a few times. The chain is built from TRBV7-8 and TRBJ1-6; 11 bases are a match to TRBD1. Germline loops: CDR1 SGHVS, CDR2 FQNEAQ. Trimming at V came to 5 bases and at J to 8 bases, leaving 2 bases not matched to a gene. This CDR3 has 14 residues. CDR3 coding DNA: TGTGCCAGCAGCAAGGGACAGGGGGATTCACCCCTCCACTTT. Protein: CASSKGQGDSPLHF.

The gene calls are TRBV28 and TRBJ2-7; possibly TRBD1 for D (6 bases). Between the trimmed V and J ends, which lost 6 bases and 6 bases, there was a span of 12 bases. CDR3 length: 12 residues. CDR1 MDHEN and CDR2 SYDVKM come from the germline V gene. CDR3 amino acids: CASSLGTSEQYF. The CDR3 nucleotides read TGTGCCAGCAGCCTCGGGACATCCGAGCAGTACTTC.

This clone came up a few times. The rearrangement joins TRBV19 to TRBJ1-4; D call uncertain. The ends were cut back, 3 bases at V and 2 bases at J, with 16 bases in the middle. Germline lookup yields CDR1 LNHDA and CDR2 SQIVND (reference sequence). The CDR3 has 17 residues. The CDR3 sequence: CASSMALPLGTNEKLFF. The CDR3 coding sequence is TGTGCCAGTAGTATGGCCCTCCCGCTGGGCACTAATGAAAAACTGTTTTTT.

This sequence joins TRBV6-5 and TRBJ1-6, with a tentative D call TRBD1 (5 bases). Germline V gives CDR1 MNHEY, CDR2 SVGAGI. This CDR3 contains 13 residues. Between the trimmed V and J ends, which lost 4 bases and 7 bases, there was a span of 8 bases. This CDR3 reads CASSSRGNSPLHF. The DNA for the CDR3 is TGTGCCAGCAGTTCTAGGGGAAATTCACCCCTCCACTTT.

The V call is TRBV7-9, the J call TRBJ2-7; D remains ambiguous. Between the trimmed V and J ends, which lost 5 bases and 0 bases, there was a span of 5 bases. Germline V CDR1 and CDR2: SEHNR, FQNEAQ (reference sequence). This CDR3 has 12 residues. The CDR3 loop is CASSGSSYEQYF. The CDR3 DNA follows: TGTGCCAGCAGCGGCAGCTCCTACGAGCAGTACTTC.

V is TRBV25-1 and J is TRBJ2-7; the D is unclear. The germline V and J ends were trimmed by 2 bases and 2 bases, with 7 bases remaining between them. Germline V CDR1 and CDR2: MGHDK, SYGVNS. The length of the CDR3 is 13 residues. CDR3 in amino acids: CASSEPIPYEQYF. Written as DNA, the CDR3 is TGTGCCAGCAGTGAACCTATCCCCTACGAGCAGTACTTC.

The rearrangement uses TRBV5-6 and TRBJ2-5; 10 bases align to TRBD2. The ends lost 3 bases at V and 2 bases at J; junction bases unmatched: 13. The V gene's germline CDR1 is SGHDT and CDR2 YYEEEE. This CDR3 contains 18 residues. The CDR3 bases are TGTGCCAGCAGCTCCGCGGGTGGGAGCGGGAGGGTACAAGAGACCCAGTACTTC. This sequence encodes CASSSAGGSGRVQETQYF.